This TCR beta chain comes out of a study of T cell responses to AZD1222 COVID-19 vaccine. Whole-study results and caveats: White British ancestry dominated among donors, who included more females, and clonal diversity was possibly underestimated. Scientists sampled the repertoires only once the peak T cell response had passed. Reportedly, nearly half the spike-specific TCRs target unmutated variant regions. There were vaccine-associated CD4 TCRs across spike, dominant at 160-218 and 743-854.

As regards this clone: No antigen is known for it.

Deletions cut 1 base from V and 1 base from J, with 10 bases between. This CDR3 region has 16 residues. Germline assignment: CDR1 SGHNT and CDR2 YENEEA. Sequencing used immunoSEQ multiplex PCR; TCRdb keeps in-frame clones, though not all of them. The data hold roughly 150,000 clones, with 85% to 90% observed a single time. Sequenced material: peripheral blood, taken 28 days after the second AZD1222 dose. The sequence was collected from an adult who received the AZD1222 COVID-19 vaccine. The chain employs TRBV11-3 and TRBJ2-2, with D unresolved. CDR3 bases: TGTGCCAGCAGCTTAGGACGGCAGAGGAACACCGGGGAGCTGTTTTTT. It specifies CASSLGRQRNTGELFF.